This T cell receptor (beta chain) was documented in a study of blood T cell repertoires in COVID-19. Overall study context: There were acute and convalescent COVID-19 samples, and they came from the United States, Italy and Spain. PBMCs, B-cell-depleted T cells, or T cells were the source of the cDNA or gDNA that made up the material.

This clone was recorded only once. As originally analysed: Estimates of nucleated cell counts were drawn from the amplification of reference gene primers. The protocol was immunoSEQ multiplex PCR, while the TCRdb copy is restricted to in-frame clones and leaves out a portion. From that table come the V and J calls and clone size; the DNA was used to work out D and trimming. Among about 210,000 clones listed, 75% to 90% were seen once. CDR1 is SGHRS, CDR2 YFSETQ, per germline. The CDR3 extends over 15 amino acids. Trimming removed 7 bases from V and 0 bases from J, with 16 bases in between. The TCR comes from a man aged 40-49 years with acute or convalescent COVID-19. Material: peripheral blood. The V call is TRBV5-1, the J call TRBJ2-5, with a tentative D call TRBD1 (6 bases). The CDR3 here is CASAPSTGNQETQYF. CDR3 coding DNA: TGCGCCAGCGCCCCGTCGACAGGTAACCAAGAGACCCAGTACTTC.